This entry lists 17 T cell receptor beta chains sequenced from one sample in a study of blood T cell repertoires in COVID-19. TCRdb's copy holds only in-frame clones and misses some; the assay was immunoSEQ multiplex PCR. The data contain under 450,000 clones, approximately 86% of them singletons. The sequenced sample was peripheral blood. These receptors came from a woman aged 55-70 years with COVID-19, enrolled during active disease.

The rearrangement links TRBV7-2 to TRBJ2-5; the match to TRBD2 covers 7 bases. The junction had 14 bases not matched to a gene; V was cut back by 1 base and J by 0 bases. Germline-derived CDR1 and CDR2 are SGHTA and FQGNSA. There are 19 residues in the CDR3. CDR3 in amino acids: CASSLVSGSGGTNQETQYF. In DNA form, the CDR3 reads TGTGCCAGCAGCTTAGTTTCAGGGTCCGGCGGGACTAACCAAGAGACCCAGTACTTC.

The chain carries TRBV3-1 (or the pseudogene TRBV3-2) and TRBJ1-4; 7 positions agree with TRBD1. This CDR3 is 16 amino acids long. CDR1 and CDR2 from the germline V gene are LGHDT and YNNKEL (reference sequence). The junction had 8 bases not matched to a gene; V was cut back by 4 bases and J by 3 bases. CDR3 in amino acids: CASSPNLDRPNEKLFF. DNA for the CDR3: TGTGCCAGCAGCCCAAATCTGGACAGGCCTAATGAAAAACTGTTTTTT.

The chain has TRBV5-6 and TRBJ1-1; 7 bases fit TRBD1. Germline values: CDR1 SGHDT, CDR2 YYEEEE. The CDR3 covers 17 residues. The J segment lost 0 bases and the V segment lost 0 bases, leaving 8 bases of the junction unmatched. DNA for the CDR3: TGTGCCAGCAGCTTGGTCGAGGGGGCAGGGTTGAACACTGAAGCTTTCTTT. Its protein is CASSLVEGAGLNTEAFF.

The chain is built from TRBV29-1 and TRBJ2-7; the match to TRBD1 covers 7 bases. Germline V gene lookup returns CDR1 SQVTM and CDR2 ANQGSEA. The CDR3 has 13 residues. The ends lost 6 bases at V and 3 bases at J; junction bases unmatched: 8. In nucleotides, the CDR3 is TGCAGCGTGAGCCAGGGGGTACACTACGAGCAGTACTTC. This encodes CSVSQGVHYEQYF.

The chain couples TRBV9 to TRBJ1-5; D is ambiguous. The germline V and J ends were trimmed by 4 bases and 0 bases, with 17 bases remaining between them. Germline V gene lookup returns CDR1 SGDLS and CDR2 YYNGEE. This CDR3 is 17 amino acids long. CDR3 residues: CASSPGPLGGSNQPQHF. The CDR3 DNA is TGTGCCAGCAGCCCAGGACCCCTAGGAGGTAGCAATCAGCCCCAGCATTTT.

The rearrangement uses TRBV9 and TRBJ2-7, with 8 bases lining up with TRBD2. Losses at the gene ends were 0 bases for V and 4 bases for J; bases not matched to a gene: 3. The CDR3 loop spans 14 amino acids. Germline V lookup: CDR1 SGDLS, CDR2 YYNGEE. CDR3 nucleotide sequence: TGTGCCAGCAGCGTAGGGCAGCGGGGGTACGAGCAGTACTTC. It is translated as CASSVGQRGYEQYF.

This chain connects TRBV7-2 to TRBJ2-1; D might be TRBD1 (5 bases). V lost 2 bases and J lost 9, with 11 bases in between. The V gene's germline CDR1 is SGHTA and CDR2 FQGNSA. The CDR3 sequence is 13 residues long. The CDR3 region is CASSLLTASEQFF. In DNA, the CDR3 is TGTGCCAGCAGCTTATTGACAGCGTCTGAGCAGTTCTTC.

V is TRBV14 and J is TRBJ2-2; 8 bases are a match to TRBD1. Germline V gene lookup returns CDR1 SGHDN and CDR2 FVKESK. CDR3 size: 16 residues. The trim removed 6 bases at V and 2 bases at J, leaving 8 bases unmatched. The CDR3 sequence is CASRRTGSQNTGELFF. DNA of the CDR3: TGTGCCAGCAGGCGGACAGGGTCCCAAAACACCGGGGAGCTGTTTTTT.

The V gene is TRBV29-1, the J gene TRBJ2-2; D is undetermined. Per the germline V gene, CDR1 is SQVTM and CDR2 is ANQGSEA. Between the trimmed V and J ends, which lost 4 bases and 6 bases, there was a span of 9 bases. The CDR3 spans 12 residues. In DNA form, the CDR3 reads TGCAGCGTTGTCAAGGCGGCCGGGGAGCTGTTTTTT. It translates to CSVVKAAGELFF.

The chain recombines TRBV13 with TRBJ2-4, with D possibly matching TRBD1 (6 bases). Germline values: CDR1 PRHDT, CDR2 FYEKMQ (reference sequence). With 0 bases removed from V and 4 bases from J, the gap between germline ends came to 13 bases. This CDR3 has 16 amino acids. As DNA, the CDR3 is TGTGCCAGCAGCTTAGGCTTAGGGCAGGGGAAAAACATTCAGTACTTC. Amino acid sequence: CASSLGLGQGKNIQYF.

The CDR3 DNA reads as TGTGCCAGCAGCGAGGGGACTAGCGGGGGGACGGAGACCCAGTACTTC. Encoded protein: CASSEGTSGGTETQYF. The chain combines TRBV9 with TRBJ2-5; TRBD2 aligns across 15 bases. V gave up 3 bases and J gave up 5 bases; unmatched junction bases: 5. CDR1 and CDR2 (germline): SGDLS, YYNGEE. The length of the CDR3 is 16 residues. Full variable domain (remainder filled in from reference TRBV9 and TRBJ2-5): DSGVTQTPKHLITATGQRVTLRCSPRSGDLSVYWYQQSLDQGLQFLIQYYNGEERAKGNILERFSAQQFPDLHSELNLSSLELGDSALYFCASSEGTSGGTETQYFGPGTRLLVL.

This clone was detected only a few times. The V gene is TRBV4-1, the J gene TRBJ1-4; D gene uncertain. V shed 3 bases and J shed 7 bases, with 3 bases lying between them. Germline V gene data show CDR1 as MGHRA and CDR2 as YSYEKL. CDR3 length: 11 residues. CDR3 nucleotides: TGCGCCAGCAGCCACGGTGAAAAACTGTTTTTT. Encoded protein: CASSHGEKLFF.

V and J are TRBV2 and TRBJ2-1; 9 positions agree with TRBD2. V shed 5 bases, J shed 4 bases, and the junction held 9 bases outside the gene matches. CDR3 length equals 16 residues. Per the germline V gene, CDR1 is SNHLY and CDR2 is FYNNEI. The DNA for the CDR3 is TGTGCCAGCAGTAACCGCCTAGCGGGGCTGTACAATGAGCAGTTCTTC. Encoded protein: CASSNRLAGLYNEQFF.

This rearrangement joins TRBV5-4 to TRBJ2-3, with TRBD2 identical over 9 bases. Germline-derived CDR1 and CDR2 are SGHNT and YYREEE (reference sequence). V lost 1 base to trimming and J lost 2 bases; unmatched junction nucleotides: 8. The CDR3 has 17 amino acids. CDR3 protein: CASSLFTQRGATDTQYF. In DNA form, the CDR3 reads TGTGCCAGCAGCTTGTTCACCCAGCGGGGGGCCACAGATACGCAGTATTTT.

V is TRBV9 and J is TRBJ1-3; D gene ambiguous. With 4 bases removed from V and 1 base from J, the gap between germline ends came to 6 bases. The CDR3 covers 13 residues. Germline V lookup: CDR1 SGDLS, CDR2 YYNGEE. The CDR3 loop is CASSLTSGNTIYF. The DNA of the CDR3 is TGTGCCAGCAGCCTGACTTCTGGAAACACCATATATTTT.

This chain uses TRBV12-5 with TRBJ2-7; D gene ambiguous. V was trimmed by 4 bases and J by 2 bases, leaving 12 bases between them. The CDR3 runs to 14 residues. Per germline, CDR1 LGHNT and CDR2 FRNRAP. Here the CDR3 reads CASGSDIKAYEQYF. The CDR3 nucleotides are TGTGCTAGTGGTTCCGACATAAAGGCCTACGAGCAGTACTTC.

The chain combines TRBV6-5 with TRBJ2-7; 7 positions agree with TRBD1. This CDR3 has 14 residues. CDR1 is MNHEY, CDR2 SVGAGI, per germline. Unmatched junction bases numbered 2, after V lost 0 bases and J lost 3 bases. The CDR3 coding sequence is TGTGCCAGCAGTTACTCGACAGGGCTCTACGAGCAGTACTTC. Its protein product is CASSYSTGLYEQYF.